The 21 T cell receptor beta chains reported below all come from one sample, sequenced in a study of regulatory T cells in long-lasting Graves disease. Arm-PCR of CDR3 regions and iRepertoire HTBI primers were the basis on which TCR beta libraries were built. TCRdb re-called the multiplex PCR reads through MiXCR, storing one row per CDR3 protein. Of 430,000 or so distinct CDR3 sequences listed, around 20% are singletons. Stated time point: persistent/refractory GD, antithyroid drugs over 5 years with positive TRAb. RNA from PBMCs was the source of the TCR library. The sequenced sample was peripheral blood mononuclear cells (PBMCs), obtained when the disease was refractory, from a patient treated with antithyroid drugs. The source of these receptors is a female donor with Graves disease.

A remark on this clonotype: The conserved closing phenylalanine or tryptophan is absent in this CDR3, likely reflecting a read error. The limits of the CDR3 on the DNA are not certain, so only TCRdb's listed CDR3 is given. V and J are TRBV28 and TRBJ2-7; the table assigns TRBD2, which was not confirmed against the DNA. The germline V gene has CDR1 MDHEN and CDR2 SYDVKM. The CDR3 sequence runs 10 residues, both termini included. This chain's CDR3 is CASSSFDLAG.

CDR3: CSGYTDTQYF. DNA of the CDR3: TGCAGCGGATACACAGATACGCAGTATTTT. The rearrangement uses TRBV29-1 and TRBJ2-3; D remains ambiguous. Germline V gene sequence: CDR1 SQVTM, CDR2 ANQGSEA. The CDR3 sequence is 10 residues long. With 7 bases removed from V and 2 bases from J, the gap between germline ends came to 4 bases.

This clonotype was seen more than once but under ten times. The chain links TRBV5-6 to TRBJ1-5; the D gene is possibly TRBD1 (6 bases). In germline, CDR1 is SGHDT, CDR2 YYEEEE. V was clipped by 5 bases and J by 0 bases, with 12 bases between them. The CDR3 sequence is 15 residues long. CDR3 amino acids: CASSLQGRSNQPQHF. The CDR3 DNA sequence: TGTGCCAGCAGTCTACAGGGCCGTAGCAATCAGCCCCAGCATTTT.

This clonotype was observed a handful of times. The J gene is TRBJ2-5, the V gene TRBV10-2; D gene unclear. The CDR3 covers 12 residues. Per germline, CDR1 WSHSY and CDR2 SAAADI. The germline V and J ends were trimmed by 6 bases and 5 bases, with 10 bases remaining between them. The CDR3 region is CASRDPLETQYF. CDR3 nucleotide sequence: TGCGCCAGCAGAGATCCCTTGGAGACCCAGTACTTC.

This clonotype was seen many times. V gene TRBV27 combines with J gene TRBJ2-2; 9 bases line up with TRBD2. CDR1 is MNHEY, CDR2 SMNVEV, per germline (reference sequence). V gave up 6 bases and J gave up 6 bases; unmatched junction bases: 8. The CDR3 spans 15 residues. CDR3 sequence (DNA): TGTGCCAGCAGGGGCGGGAGGGCCATCGCCGGGGAGCTGTTTTTT. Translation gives CASRGGRAIAGELFF.

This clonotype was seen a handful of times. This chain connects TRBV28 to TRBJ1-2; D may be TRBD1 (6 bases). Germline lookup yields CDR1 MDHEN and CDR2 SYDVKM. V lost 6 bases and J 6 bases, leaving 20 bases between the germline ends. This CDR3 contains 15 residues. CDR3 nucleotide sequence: TGTGCCAGCAGCGTACAGGGTATAGACCTAGATGGCTACACCTTC. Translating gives CASSVQGIDLDGYTF.

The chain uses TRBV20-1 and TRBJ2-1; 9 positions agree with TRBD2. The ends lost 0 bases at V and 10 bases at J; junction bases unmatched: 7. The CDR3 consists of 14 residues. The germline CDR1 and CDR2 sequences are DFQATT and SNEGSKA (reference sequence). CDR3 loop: CSARDWGTSGEQFF. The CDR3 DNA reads TGCAGTGCTAGAGATTGGGGAACTAGCGGGGAGCAGTTCTTC.

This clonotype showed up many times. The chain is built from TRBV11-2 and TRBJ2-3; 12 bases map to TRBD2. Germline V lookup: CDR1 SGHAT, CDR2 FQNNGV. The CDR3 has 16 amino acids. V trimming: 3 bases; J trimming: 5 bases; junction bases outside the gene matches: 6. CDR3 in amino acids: CASSLFPGLAGDTQYF. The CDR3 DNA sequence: TGTGCCAGCAGCTTGTTCCCGGGACTAGCGGGAGATACGCAGTATTTT.

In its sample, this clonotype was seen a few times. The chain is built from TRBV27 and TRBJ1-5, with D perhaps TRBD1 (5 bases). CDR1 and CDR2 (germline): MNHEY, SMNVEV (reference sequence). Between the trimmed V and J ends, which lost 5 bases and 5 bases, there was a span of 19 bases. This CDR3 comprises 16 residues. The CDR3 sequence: CASSPYFRDAYQPQHF. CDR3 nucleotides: TGTGCCAGCAGTCCCTACTTCCGGGACGCCTATCAGCCCCAGCATTTT.

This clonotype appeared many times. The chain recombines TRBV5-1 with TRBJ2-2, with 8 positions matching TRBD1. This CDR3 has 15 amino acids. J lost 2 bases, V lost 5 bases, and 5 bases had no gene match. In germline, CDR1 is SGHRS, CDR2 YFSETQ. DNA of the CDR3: TGCGCCAGCAGACGGACAGGGACTAACACCGGGGAGCTGTTTTTT. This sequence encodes CASRRTGTNTGELFF.

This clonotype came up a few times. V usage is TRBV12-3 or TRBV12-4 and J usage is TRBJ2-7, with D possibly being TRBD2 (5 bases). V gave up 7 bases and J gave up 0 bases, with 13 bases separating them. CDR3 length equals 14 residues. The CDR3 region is CASTGEGYSYEQYF. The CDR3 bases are TGTGCCAGCACTGGAGAGGGATACTCCTACGAGCAGTACTTC.

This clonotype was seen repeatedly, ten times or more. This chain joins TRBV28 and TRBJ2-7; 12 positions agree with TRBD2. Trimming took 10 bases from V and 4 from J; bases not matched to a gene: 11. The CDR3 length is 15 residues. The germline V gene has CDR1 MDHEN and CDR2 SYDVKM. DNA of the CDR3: TGTGCCACCGGGACTAGCGGGCGGAACCAGTACGAGCAGTACTTC. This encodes CATGTSGRNQYEQYF. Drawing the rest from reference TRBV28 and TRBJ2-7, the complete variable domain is DVKVTQSSRYLVKRTGEKVFLECVQDMDHENMFWYRQDPGLGLRLIYFSYDVKMKEKGDIPEGYSVSREKKERFSLILESASTNQTSMYLCATGTSGRNQYEQYFGPGTRLTVT.

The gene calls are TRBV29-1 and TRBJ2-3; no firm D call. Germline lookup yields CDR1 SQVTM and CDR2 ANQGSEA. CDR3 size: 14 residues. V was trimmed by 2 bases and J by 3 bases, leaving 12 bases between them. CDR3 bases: TGCAGCGTTGAATTCAGGAGACGGACAGATACGCAGTATTTT. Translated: CSVEFRRRTDTQYF.

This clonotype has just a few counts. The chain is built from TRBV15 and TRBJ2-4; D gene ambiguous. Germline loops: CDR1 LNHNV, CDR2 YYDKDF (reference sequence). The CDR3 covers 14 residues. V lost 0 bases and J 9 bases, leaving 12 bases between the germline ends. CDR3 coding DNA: TGTGCCACCAGCAGAGATAGAGGAGTTTTCATTCAGTACTTC. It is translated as CATSRDRGVFIQYF.

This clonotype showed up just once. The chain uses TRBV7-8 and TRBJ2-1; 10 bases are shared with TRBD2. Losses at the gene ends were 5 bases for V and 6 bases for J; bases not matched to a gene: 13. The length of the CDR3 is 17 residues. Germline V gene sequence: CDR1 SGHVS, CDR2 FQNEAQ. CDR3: CASSRLIAGGEGNEQFF. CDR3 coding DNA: TGTGCCAGCAGCCGATTGATAGCGGGAGGAGAAGGCAATGAGCAGTTCTTC.

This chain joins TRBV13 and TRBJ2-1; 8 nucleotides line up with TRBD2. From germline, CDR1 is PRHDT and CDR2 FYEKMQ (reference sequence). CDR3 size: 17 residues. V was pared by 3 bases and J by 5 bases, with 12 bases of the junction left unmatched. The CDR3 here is CASSLRRGGAGDNEQFF. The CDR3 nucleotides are TGTGCCAGCAGCTTGCGCCGGGGGGGAGCGGGGGACAATGAGCAGTTCTTC.

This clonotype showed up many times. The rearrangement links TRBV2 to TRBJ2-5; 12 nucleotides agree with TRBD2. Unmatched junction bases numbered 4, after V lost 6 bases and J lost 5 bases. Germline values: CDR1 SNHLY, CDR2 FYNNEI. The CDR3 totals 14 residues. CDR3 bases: TGTGCCAGCAGACACGGGACTAGCGGGGAGACCCAGTACTTC. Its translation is CASRHGTSGETQYF.

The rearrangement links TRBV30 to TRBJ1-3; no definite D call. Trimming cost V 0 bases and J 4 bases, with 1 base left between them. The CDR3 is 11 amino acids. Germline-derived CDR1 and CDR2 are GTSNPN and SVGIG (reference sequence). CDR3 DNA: TGTGCCTGGAGTGTGGGAAACACCATATATTTT. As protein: CAWSVGNTIYF.

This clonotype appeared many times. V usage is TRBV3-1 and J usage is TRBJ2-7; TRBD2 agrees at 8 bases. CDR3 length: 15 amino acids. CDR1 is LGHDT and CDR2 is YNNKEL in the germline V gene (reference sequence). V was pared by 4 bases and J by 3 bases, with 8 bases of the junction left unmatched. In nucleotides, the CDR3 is TGTGCCAGCAGCCCGGACACTAGCGGAGACTACGAGCAGTACTTC. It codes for CASSPDTSGDYEQYF.

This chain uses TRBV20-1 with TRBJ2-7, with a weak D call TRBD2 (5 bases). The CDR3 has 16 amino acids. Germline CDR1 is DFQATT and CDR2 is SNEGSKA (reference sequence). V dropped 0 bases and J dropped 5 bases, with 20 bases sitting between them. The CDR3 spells CSARDRTDSRQHEQYF. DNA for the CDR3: TGCAGTGCTAGAGATAGGACGGACTCTAGACAACACGAGCAGTACTTC.

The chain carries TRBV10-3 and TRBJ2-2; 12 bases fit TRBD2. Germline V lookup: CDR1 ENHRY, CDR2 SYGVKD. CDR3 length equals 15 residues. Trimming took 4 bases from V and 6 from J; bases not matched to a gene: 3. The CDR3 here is CAISGTSGNSGELFF. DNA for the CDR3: TGTGCCATCAGTGGGACTAGCGGGAATTCCGGGGAGCTGTTTTTT.